This entry lists 14 T cell receptor beta chains sequenced from one sample in a study of blood T cell repertoires in COVID-19. The data were produced by immunoSEQ multiplex PCR, yet TCRdb's version contains in-frame clones alone and is incomplete. The sample contains tens of thousands of clones, around 90% of which appear only once. Sample: peripheral blood. Every receptor here comes from a woman older than 75 with acute or convalescent COVID-19.

The V gene is TRBV9, the J gene TRBJ1-2, with a weak D call TRBD1 (5 bases). The CDR3 length is 14 residues. Germline V gene data show CDR1 as SGDLS and CDR2 as YYNGEE. Trimming shortened V by 4 bases and J by 1 base, and 11 bases separated the two germline ends. CDR3 in DNA: TGTGCCAGCAGCTTAAGTAGGGGTAACTATGGCTACACCTTC. Translation gives CASSLSRGNYGYTF. The full variable domain, with the rest looked up from reference TRBV9 and TRBJ1-2, is DSGVTQTPKHLITATGQRVTLRCSPRSGDLSVYWYQQSLDQGLQFLIQYYNGEERAKGNILERFSAQQFPDLHSELNLSSLELGDSALYFCASSLSRGNYGYTFGSGTRLTVV.

The chain uses TRBV11-1 and TRBJ1-2, with D possibly TRBD1 on 6 matching bases. V shed 5 bases and J shed 8 bases, with 18 bases lying between them. The germline V gene has CDR1 SGHAT and CDR2 FQDESV (reference sequence). The CDR3 runs to 14 residues. The CDR3: CASSHRTSQGGYTF. DNA for the CDR3: TGTGCCAGCAGCCATCGGACTTCTCAGGGGGGCTACACCTTC.

The sample holds one count of this clone. The chain is built from TRBV11-2 and TRBJ1-1; D gene uncertain. The germline gives CDR1 SGHAT, CDR2 FQNNGV. The CDR3 covers 13 residues. The V gene lost 3 bases and the J gene lost 4 bases, with 9 bases spanning the gap. CDR3 in DNA: TGTGCCAGCAGCTTCGGAGCAAGCACTGAAGCTTTCTTT. It is translated as CASSFGASTEAFF.

The chain has TRBV6-1 and TRBJ2-3; 7 positions match TRBD2. The germline CDR1 and CDR2 sequences are MNHNS and SASEGT. After removal of 1 base from V and 2 bases from J, the junction contained 6 bases not matched to a gene. The CDR3 runs to 16 residues. The CDR3 here is CASSEELALSTDTQYF. As DNA, the CDR3 is TGTGCCAGCAGTGAAGAACTAGCGCTGTCCACAGATACGCAGTATTTT.

J is TRBJ1-4 and V is TRBV6-6; no definite D call. Germline loops: CDR1 MNHNY, CDR2 SVGAGI (reference sequence). The CDR3 contains 12 residues. Trimming pared 4 bases from V and 8 bases from J, leaving 8 bases between. The CDR3 DNA is TGTGCCAGCAGTTCCGGGGAAGAAAAACTGTTTTTT. Translating gives CASSSGEEKLFF.

This rearrangement joins TRBV5-1 to TRBJ2-5, with 7 bases fitting TRBD2. CDR3 length equals 16 residues. The germline V gene has CDR1 SGHRS and CDR2 YFSETQ. V was clipped by 0 bases and J by 3 bases; unmatched bases: 8. The CDR3 reads CASSLGGGGSKETQYF. In DNA form, the CDR3 reads TGCGCCAGCAGCTTGGGGGGCGGGGGATCCAAAGAGACCCAGTACTTC.

The V and J genes are TRBV6-5 and TRBJ2-3, with 9 bases matching TRBD1. The CDR3 loop spans 15 amino acids. The germline gives CDR1 MNHEY, CDR2 SVGAGI. V shed 6 bases and J 4 bases; nucleotides not matched to a gene: 8. The CDR3 region is CASSGTGRVPDTQYF. The CDR3 coding sequence is TGTGCCAGCAGCGGGACAGGGAGGGTCCCAGATACGCAGTATTTT.

This clone was counted once. This chain links TRBV5-4 with TRBJ1-2; 9 bases are shared with TRBD1. The CDR3 covers 13 residues. The germline V gene encodes CDR1 SGHNT and CDR2 YYREEE (reference sequence). The ends lost 6 bases at V and 5 bases at J; junction bases unmatched: 5. CDR3 coding DNA: TGTGCCAGCAACAGGGGGCAGGGATATGGCTACACCTTC. It encodes CASNRGQGYGYTF.

CDR3 in DNA: TGCGCCAGCAGTGCTAGCGGGAGGGCAGATACGCAGTATTTT. It specifies CASSASGRADTQYF. The V and J genes are TRBV5-1 and TRBJ2-3; 12 nucleotides align to TRBD2. CDR1 is SGHRS, CDR2 YFSETQ, per germline. CDR3 length equals 14 residues. Losses at the gene ends were 5 bases for V and 4 bases for J; bases not matched to a gene: 2.

The V and J genes are TRBV6-1 and TRBJ1-5; perhaps TRBD1 as D (5 bases). Deletions cut 3 bases from V and 7 bases from J, with 16 bases between. Germline assignment: CDR1 MNHNS and CDR2 SASEGT. CDR3 size: 15 residues. In DNA, the CDR3 is TGTGCCAGCAGTGATTATACCCAGGGAGGGCAGCCCCAGCATTTT. Its protein is CASSDYTQGGQPQHF.

J is TRBJ1-6 and V is TRBV2, with 7 positions matching TRBD1. CDR3 length: 13 residues. Germline CDR1 reads SNHLY; CDR2 reads FYNNEI. Unmatched junction bases numbered 3, after V lost 7 bases and J lost 6 bases. The CDR3 nucleotides read TGTGCCAGCATACAGGGGCCTAATTCACCCCTCCACTTT. It yields the protein CASIQGPNSPLHF.

This clone was seen more than once but under ten times. The CDR3 coding sequence is TGTGCCACCAAGACTACCTCGAACACCGGGGAGCTGTTTTTT. Encoded protein: CATKTTSNTGELFF. The J gene is TRBJ2-2, the V gene TRBV27; TRBD2 might be the D (5 bases). V was clipped by 10 bases and J by 0 bases, with 12 bases between them. Germline V CDR1 and CDR2: MNHEY, SMNVEV (reference sequence). This CDR3 region has 14 residues.

The chain combines TRBV10-3 with TRBJ1-2; 7 positions agree with TRBD1. Germline-derived CDR1 and CDR2 are ENHRY and SYGVKD. After removal of 10 bases from V and 7 bases from J, the junction contained 18 bases not matched to a gene. The CDR3 has 15 residues. CDR3 bases: TGTGCCACGTCCCGAGAGGGGGCGACGATCCCTGGCTACACCTTC. Translation gives CATSREGATIPGYTF.

The chain recombines TRBV7-9 with TRBJ2-3, with 9 bases identical to TRBD2. The CDR3 length is 16 residues. V shed 6 bases, J shed 2 bases, and the junction held 9 bases outside the gene matches. Germline assignment: CDR1 SEHNR and CDR2 FQNEAQ (reference sequence). CDR3 sequence: CASSSRAGGTTDTQYF. In DNA, the CDR3 is TGTGCCAGCAGTTCGCGAGCGGGGGGCACCACAGATACGCAGTATTTT.